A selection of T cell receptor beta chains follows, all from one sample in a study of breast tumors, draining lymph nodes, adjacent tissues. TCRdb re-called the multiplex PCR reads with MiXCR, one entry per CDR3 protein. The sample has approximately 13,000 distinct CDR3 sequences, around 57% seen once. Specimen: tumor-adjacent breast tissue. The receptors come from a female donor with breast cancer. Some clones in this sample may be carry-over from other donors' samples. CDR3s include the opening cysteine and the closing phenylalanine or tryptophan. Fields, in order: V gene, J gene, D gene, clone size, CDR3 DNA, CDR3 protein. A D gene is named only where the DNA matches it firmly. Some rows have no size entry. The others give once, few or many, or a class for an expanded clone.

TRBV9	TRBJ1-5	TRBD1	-	TGTGCCAGCAGCGCCTGGGACAGGGCACAGCCCCAGCATTTT	CASSAWDRAQPQHF
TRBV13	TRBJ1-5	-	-	TGTGCCAGCAGCTTAGAGTCGGCAGATCAGCCCCAGCATTTT	CASSLESADQPQHF
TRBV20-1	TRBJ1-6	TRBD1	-	TGCAGTGCTAGAACAATGGGACAGACTTCACCCCTCCACTTT	CSARTMGQTSPLHF
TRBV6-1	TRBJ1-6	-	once	TGTGCCAGCAGTTGGAGGGGGACCGATTCACCCCTCCACTTT	CASSWRGTDSPLHF
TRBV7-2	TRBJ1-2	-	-	TGTGCCAGCAGCTTAGAGTTCGGCGGGGACTATGGCTACACCTTC	CASSLEFGGDYGYTF
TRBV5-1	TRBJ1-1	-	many	TGCGCCAGCAGCTTGGCCAGGGCTGGGACTGAAGCTTTCTTT	CASSLARAGTEAFF
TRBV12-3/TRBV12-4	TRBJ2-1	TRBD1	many	TGTGCCAGCAGGGGGCGGAGGACAGGGGGCTACTCCTACAATGAGCAGTTCTTC	CASRGRRTGGYSYNEQFF
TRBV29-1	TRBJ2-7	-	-	TGCAGCGCCCCGGACCCCGTCCCCTACGAACAGTACTTC	CSAPDPVPYEQYF
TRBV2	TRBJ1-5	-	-	TGTGCCAGCAGTGATCGTGGGGGACATCGGCCCCAGCATTTT	CASSDRGGHRPQHF
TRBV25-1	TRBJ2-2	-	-	TGTGCCAGCAGTAGGGTAAACACCGGGGAGCTGTTTTTT	CASSRVNTGELFF
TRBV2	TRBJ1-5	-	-	TGTGCCAGCAGTGTAGCAGCCGGAGGGCAGCCCCAGCATTTT	CASSVAAGGQPQHF
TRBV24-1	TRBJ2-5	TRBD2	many	TGTGCCACCAGTGAAGGGACTAGCGGGTGGTCGGGGACCCAGTACTTC	CATSEGTSGWSGTQYF
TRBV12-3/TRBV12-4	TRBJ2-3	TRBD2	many	TGTGCCAGCAACCTAGCGGCCACAGATACGCAGTATTTT	CASNLAATDTQYF
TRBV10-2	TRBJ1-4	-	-	TGCGCCAGCAGTGGTCGGGCCAGTAATGAAAAACTGTTTTTT	CASSGRASNEKLFF
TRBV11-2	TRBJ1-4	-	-	TGTGCCAGCAGCTTAGTGATGGTAGGCGGGGCAACTAATGAAAAACTGTTTTTT	CASSLVMVGGATNEKLFF
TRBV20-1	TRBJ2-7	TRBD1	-	TGCAGTGCGACCGGGACAGACGAGGGCTACGAGCAGTACTTC	CSATGTDEGYEQYF
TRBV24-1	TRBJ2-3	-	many	TGTGCCACCGGAGGGGCACAGGGTGAGAATACGCAGTATTTT	CATGGAQGENTQYF
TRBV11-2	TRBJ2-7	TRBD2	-	TGTGCCAGCAGCTTAGAGGCTAGCGGGAGTCGGCACGAGCAGTACTTC	CASSLEASGSRHEQYF
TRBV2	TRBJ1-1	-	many	TGTGCCAGCAGTGAAATTGGGGGGAGGGGGAACACTGAAGCTTTCTTT	CASSEIGGRGNTEAFF
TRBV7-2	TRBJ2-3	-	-	TGTGCCAGCAGCTCCAGCATGGCCGGCACAGATACGCAGTATTTT	CASSSSMAGTDTQYF
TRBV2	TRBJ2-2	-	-	TGTGCCAGCACATTAGCGGCAAGACTCGGGGAGCTGTTTTTT	CASTLAARLGELFF
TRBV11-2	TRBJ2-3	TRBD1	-	TGTGCCAGCAGCTTAGGTCTAGGGGGCATTTCAGATACGCAGTATTTT	CASSLGLGGISDTQYF